This TCR beta chain was retrieved from a study of shared clonotypes between healthy human individuals. Study-wide results and caveats: Naive subsets tended to show greater estimated richness than memory subsets. Shared clonotypes across all four donors exceeded non-shared ones in generation probability.

The investigators split CD4+ cells into a CD45RA+ naive subset and a CD45RA-negative memory subset. The germline V gene has CDR1 SGHTA and CDR2 FQGNSA. The CDR3 has 12 residues. V dropped 3 bases and J dropped 8 bases, with 10 bases sitting between them. In its sample, this clone was seen a few times. Its antigen is unidentified. Clones were read by immunoSEQ multiplex PCR, and TCRdb kept only the in-frame ones, dropping some. The sample includes 2 million to 2.5 million clones, about 90% of them seen just once. Sequences were obtained from naive CD4+ T cells from PBMCs. Specified subset: CD45RA+ positively selected. This sequence joins TRBV7-2 and TRBJ1-1, with no clear D. The sequence was obtained from a young man in good health. Some clones in this sample may be carry-over from other donors' samples. The CDR3 spells CASSFGMPEAFF. The CDR3 region has the DNA TGTGCCAGCAGCTTTGGAATGCCAGAAGCTTTCTTT.